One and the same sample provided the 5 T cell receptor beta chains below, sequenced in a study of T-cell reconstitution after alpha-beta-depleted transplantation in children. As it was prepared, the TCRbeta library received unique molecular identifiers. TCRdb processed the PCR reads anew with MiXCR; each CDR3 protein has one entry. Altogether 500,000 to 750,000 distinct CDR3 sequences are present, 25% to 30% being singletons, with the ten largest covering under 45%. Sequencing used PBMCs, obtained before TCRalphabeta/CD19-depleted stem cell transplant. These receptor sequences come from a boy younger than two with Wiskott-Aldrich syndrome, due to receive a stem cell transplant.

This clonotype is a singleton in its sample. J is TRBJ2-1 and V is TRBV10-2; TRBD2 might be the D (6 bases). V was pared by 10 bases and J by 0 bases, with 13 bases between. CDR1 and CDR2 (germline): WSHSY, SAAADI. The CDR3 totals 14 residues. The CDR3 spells CATKREASYNEQFF. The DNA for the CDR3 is TGCGCCACCAAGAGGGAGGCCTCCTACAATGAGCAGTTCTTC.

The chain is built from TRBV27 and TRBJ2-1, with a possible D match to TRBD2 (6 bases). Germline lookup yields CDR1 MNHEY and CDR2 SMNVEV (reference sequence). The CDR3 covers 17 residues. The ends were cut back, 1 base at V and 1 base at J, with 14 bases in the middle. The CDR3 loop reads CASSLWGLVNSYNEQFF. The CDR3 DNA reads TGTGCCAGCAGTTTATGGGGACTCGTCAATTCCTACAATGAGCAGTTCTTC.

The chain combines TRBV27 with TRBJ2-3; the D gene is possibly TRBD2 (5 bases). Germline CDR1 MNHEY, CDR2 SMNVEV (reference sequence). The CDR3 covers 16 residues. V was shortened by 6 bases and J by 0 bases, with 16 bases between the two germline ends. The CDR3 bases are TGTGCCAGCAGATCCCTAGCCTTGGTTAGCACAGATACGCAGTATTTT. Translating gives CASRSLALVSTDTQYF.

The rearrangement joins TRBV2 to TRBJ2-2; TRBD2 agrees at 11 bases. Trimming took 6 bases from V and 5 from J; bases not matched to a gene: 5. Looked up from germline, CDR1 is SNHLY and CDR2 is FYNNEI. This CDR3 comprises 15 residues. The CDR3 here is CASSPRTSGTGELFF. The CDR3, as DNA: TGTGCCAGCAGCCCCAGGACTAGCGGGACCGGGGAGCTGTTTTTT.

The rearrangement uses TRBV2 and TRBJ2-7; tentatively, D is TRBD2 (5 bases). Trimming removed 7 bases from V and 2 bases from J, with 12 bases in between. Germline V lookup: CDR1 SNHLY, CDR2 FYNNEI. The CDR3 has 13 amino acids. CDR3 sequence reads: CASKLDGTYEQYF. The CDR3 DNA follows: TGTGCCAGCAAATTAGACGGGACCTACGAGCAGTACTTC.